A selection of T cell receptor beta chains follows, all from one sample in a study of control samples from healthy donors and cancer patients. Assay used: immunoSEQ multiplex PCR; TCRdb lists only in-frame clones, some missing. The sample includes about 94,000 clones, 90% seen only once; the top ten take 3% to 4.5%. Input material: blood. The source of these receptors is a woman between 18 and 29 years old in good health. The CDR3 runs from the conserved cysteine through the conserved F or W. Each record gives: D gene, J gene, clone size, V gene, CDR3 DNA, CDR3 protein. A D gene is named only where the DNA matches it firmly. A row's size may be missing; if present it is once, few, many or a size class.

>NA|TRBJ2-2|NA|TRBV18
TGTGCCAGCTCACCAAAAGGAAACCGTAACACCGGGGAGCTGTTTTTT
CASSPKGNRNTGELFF
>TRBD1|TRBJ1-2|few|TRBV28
TGTGCCAGCAGTCCGGGACAGGGAATCTATGGCTACACCTTC
CASSPGQGIYGYTF
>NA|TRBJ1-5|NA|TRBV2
TGTGCCAGCAGCCCACGGGGGGGGAGAGGTAATCAGCCCCAGCATTTT
CASSPRGGRGNQPQHF
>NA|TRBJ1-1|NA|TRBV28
TGTGCCAGCAGTTTGCTAACAGTGAACACTGAAGCTTTCTTT
CASSLLTVNTEAFF
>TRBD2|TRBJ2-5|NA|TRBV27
TGTGCCAGCAGTTTATCCCAAGCGGGGGCCTCAGAGACCCAGTACTTC
CASSLSQAGASETQYF
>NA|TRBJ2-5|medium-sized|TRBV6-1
TGTGCCAGCAGTGAAACGGTGACCTTACAAGAGACCCAGTACTTC
CASSETVTLQETQYF
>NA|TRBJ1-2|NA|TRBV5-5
TGTGCCAGCAGCTTGGATAACTATGGCTACACCTTC
CASSLDNYGYTF
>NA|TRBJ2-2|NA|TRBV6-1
TGTGCCAGCAGTGAATCTGATGGGGATAACACCGGGGAGCTGTTTTTT
CASSESDGDNTGELFF
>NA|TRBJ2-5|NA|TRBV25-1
TGTGCCAGCACAGACGAGGAGACCCAGTACTTC
CASTDEETQYF
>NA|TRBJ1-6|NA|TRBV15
TGTGCCACCAGCTCCTCACCGAATCTTGGGGTTTCCTATAATTCACCCCTCCACTTT
CATSSSPNLGVSYNSPLHF
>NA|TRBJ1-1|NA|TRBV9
TGTGCCAGCAGCGTAGTGCTGGGGAACACTGAAGCTTTCTTT
CASSVVLGNTEAFF
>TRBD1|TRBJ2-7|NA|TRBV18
TGTGCCAGCTCACCACCGATAGGACAGGGGTTCTCCGAGCAGTACTTC
CASSPPIGQGFSEQYF
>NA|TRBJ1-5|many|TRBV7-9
TGTGCCAGCAGCTCTACCTTGAATCAGCCCCAGCATTTT
CASSSTLNQPQHF
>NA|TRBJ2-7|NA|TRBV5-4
TGTGCCAGCAGCTTGGGCAGGGGATCTGATCAGTACTTC
CASSLGRGSDQYF
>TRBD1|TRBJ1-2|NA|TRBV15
TGTGCCACCAGCAGACAGGGGGATTATGGCTACACCTTC
CATSRQGDYGYTF
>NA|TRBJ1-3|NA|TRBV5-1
TGCGCCAGCAGCTTGGGAGTCTCTGGAAACACCATATATTTT
CASSLGVSGNTIYF
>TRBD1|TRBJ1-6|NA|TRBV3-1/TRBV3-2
TGTGCCAGCAGCCGTCAACAGGGGGTTGTACCCCTCCACTTT
CASSRQQGVVPLHF
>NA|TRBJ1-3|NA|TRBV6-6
TGTGCCAGCAGTTACTTTGAGGGGGCTGGAAACACCATATATTTT
CASSYFEGAGNTIYF
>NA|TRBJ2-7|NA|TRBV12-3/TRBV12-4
TGTGCCAGCAGTCTAGGACAGAACTACGAGCAGTACTTC
CASSLGQNYEQYF
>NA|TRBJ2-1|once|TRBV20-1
TGCAGTTGTGTAGGCTACAATGAGCAGTTCTTC
CSCVGYNEQFF
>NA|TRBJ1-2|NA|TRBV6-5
TGTGCCAGCGGACCGGGCTCTAACTATGGCTACACCTTC
CASGPGSNYGYTF
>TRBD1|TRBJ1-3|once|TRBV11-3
TGTGCCAGCAGCTTAGACACCCGGGACAGGACAATTCAAATGAGGAACACCATATATTTT
CASSLDTRDRTIQMRNTIYF
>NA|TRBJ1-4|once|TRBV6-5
TGTGCCAGCAGTTACAGGTCGGGTGAAAAACTGTTTTTT
CASSYRSGEKLFF
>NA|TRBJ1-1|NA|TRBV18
TGTGCCAGCTCCCCCACGGCAGGCCGGGGCACTGAAGCTTTCTTT
CASSPTAGRGTEAFF
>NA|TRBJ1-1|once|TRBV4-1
TGCGCCAGCAGCCAACCAGACAGGACAGTGAACACTGAAGCTTTCTTT
CASSQPDRTVNTEAFF
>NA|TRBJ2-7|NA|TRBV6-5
TGTGCCAGCAGTACAAGCCGAAATAGGTACGAGCAGTACTTC
CASSTSRNRYEQYF
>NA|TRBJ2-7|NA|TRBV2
TGTGCCAGCAGTGAATCCCTCGAGCAGTACTTC
CASSESLEQYF
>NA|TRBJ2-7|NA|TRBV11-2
TGTGCCAGCAGCCCGATAGGGGGGACCTACGAGCAGTACTTC
CASSPIGGTYEQYF
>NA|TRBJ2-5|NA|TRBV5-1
TGCGCCAGCAGCCAATTGGGGACCAATTTCGAGACCCAGTACTTC
CASSQLGTNFETQYF
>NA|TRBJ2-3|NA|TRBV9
TGTGCCAGCAGCGTTAAAGATACGCAGTATTTT
CASSVKDTQYF
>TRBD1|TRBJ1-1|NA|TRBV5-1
TGCGCCAGCAGCTTGGACGGGGGACAGGGGAGCACTGAAGCTTTCTTT
CASSLDGGQGSTEAFF
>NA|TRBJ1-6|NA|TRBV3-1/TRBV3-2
TGTGCCAGCAGGTCGAACTCCGCCAAATATTCACCCCTCCACTTT
CASRSNSAKYSPLHF
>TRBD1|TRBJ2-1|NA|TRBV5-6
TGTGCCAGCAGATCTTACAGGGGCACCTACAATGAGCAGTTCTTC
CASRSYRGTYNEQFF
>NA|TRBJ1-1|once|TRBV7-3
TGTGCCAGCAGCTTAAGCTCGAGGGCTCCGGGGGCCTTATCCCCATACACTGAAGCTTTCTTT
CASSLSSRAPGALSPYTEAFF
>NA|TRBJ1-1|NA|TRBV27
TGTGCCAGCAGTTTTTGGGGCGGGGGCACTGAAGCTTTCTTT
CASSFWGGGTEAFF
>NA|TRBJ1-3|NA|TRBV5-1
TGCGCCAGCAGCCCGGGACAACTGAGCTCTGGAAACACCATATATTTT
CASSPGQLSSGNTIYF
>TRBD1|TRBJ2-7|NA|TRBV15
TGTGCCACCAGCAGACTCCCGGGACAGGGGATGAAATACGAGCAGTACTTC
CATSRLPGQGMKYEQYF